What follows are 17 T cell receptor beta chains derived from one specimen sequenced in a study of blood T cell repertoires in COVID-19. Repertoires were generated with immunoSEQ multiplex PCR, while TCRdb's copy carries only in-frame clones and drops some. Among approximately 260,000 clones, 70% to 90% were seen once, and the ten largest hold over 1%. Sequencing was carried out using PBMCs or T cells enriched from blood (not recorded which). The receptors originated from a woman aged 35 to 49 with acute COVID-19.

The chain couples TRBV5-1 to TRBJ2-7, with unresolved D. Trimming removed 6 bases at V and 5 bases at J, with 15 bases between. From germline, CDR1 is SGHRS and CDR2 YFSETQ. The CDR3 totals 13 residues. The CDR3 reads CASTADPSNEQYF. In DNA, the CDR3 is TGCGCCAGCACCGCAGATCCTTCCAACGAGCAGTACTTC.

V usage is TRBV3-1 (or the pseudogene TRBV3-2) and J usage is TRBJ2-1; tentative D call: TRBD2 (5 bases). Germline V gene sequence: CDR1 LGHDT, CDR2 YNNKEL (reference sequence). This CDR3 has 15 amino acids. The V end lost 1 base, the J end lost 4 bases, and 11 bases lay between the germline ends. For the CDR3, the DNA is TGTGCCAGCAGCCAAGCCGAACGGGATTACAATGAGCAGTTCTTC. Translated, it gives CASSQAERDYNEQFF.

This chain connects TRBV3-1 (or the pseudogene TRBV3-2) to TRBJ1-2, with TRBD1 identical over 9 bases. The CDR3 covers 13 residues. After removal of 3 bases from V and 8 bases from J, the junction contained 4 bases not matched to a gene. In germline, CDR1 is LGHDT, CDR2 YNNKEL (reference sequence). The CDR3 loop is CASSHRDREGYTF. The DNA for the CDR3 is TGTGCCAGCAGCCATCGGGACAGGGAAGGCTACACCTTC.

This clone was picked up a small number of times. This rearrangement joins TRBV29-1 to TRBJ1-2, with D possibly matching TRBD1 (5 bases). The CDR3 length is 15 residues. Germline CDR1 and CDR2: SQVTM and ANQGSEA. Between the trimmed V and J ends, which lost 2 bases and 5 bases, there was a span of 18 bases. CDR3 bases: TGCAGCGTTGAACCCTGGGGCAGTGCCCAATATGGCTACACCTTC. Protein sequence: CSVEPWGSAQYGYTF.

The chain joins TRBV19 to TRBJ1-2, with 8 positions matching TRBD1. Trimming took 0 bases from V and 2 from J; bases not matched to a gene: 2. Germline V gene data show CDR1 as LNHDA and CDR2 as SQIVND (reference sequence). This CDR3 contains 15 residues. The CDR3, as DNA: TGTGCCAGTAGTATAGATTGGACAGGGAACTATGGCTACACCTTC. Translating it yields CASSIDWTGNYGYTF.

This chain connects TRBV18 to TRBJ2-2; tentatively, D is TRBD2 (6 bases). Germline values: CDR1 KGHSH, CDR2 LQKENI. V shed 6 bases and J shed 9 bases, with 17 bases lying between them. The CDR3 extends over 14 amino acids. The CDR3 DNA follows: TGTGCCAGCTCGCCCGTTGGGGCGGGAAGGGAGCTGTTTTTT. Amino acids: CASSPVGAGRELFF.

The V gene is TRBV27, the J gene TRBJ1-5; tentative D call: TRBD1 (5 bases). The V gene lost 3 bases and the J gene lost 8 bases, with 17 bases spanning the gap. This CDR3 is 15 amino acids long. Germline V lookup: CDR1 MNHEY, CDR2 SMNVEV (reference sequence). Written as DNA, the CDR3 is TGTGCCAGCAGTTTTGGGGTTGGGGGGGGAGAGCCCCAGCATTTT. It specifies CASSFGVGGGEPQHF.

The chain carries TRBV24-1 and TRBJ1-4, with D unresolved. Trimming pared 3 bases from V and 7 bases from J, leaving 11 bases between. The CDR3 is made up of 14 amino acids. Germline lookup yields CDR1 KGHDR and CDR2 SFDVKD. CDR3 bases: TGTGCCACCAGTGATCCCAAGACGGGTGAAAAACTGTTTTTT. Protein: CATSDPKTGEKLFF.

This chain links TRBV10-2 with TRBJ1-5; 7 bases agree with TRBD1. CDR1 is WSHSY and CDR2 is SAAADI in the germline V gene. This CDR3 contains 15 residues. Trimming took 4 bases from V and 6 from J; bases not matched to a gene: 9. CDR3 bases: TGCGCCAGCAGTGTGGCAGGGGGAGCAGGTCAGCCCCAGCATTTT. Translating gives CASSVAGGAGQPQHF.

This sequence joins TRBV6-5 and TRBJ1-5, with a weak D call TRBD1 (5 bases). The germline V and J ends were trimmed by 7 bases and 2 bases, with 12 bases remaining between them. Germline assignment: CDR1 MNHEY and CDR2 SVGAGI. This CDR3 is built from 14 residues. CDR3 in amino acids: CASMRQLGNQPQHF. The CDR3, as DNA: TGTGCCAGCATGCGACAGTTAGGCAATCAGCCCCAGCATTTT.

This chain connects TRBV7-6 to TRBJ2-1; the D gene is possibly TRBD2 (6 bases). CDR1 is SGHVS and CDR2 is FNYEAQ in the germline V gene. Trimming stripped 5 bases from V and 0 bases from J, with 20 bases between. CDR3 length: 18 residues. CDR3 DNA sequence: TGTGCCAGCAGCCCAGGAGTATCCGGGAGTACCTCCTACAATGAGCAGTTCTTC. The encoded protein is CASSPGVSGSTSYNEQFF.

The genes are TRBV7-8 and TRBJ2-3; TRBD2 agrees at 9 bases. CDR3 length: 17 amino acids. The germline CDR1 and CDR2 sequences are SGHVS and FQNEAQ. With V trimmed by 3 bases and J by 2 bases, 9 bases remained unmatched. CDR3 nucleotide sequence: TGTGCCAGCAGCTTGGGGCTTAGCGGGAGACACACAGATACGCAGTATTTT. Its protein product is CASSLGLSGRHTDTQYF.

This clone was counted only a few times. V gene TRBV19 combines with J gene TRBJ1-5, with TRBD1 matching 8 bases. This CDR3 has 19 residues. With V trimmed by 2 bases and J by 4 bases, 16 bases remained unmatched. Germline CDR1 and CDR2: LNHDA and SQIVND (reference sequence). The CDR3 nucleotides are TGTGCCAGTAGTATATTAAGCCCCATGCTAGGACAGGGAAATCAGCCCCAGCATTTT. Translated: CASSILSPMLGQGNQPQHF.

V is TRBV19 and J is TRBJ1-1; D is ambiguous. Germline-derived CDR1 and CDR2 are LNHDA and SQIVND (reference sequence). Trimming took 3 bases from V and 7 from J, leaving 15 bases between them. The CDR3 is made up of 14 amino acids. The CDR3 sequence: CASSIGGLQVEAFF. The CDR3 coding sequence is TGTGCCAGTAGTATTGGAGGGTTGCAGGTTGAAGCTTTCTTT. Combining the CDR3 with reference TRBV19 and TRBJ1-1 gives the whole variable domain DGGITQSPKYLFRKEGQNVTLSCEQNLNHDAMYWYRQDPGQGLRLIYYSQIVNDFQKGDIAEGYSVSREKKESFPLTVTSAQKNPTAFYLCASSIGGLQVEAFFGQGTRLTVV.

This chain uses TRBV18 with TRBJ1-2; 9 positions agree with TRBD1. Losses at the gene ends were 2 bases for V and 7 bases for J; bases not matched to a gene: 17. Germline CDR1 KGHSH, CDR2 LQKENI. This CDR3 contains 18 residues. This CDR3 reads CASSPITVWDREKGGYTF. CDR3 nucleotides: TGTGCCAGCTCACCAATCACGGTTTGGGACAGGGAGAAGGGTGGCTACACCTTC.

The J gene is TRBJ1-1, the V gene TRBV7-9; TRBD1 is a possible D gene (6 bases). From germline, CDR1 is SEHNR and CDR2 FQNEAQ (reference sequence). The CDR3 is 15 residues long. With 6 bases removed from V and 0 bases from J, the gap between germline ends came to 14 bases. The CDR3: CASSWTDGMNTEAFF. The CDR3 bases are TGTGCCAGCAGTTGGACAGACGGCATGAACACTGAAGCTTTCTTT.

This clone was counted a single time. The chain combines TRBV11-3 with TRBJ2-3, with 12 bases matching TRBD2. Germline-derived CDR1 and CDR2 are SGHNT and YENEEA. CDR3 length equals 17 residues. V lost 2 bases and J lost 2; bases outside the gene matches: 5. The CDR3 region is CASSLRSSGRATDTQYF. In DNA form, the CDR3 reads TGTGCCAGCAGCTTAAGGTCTAGCGGGAGGGCCACAGATACGCAGTATTTT.